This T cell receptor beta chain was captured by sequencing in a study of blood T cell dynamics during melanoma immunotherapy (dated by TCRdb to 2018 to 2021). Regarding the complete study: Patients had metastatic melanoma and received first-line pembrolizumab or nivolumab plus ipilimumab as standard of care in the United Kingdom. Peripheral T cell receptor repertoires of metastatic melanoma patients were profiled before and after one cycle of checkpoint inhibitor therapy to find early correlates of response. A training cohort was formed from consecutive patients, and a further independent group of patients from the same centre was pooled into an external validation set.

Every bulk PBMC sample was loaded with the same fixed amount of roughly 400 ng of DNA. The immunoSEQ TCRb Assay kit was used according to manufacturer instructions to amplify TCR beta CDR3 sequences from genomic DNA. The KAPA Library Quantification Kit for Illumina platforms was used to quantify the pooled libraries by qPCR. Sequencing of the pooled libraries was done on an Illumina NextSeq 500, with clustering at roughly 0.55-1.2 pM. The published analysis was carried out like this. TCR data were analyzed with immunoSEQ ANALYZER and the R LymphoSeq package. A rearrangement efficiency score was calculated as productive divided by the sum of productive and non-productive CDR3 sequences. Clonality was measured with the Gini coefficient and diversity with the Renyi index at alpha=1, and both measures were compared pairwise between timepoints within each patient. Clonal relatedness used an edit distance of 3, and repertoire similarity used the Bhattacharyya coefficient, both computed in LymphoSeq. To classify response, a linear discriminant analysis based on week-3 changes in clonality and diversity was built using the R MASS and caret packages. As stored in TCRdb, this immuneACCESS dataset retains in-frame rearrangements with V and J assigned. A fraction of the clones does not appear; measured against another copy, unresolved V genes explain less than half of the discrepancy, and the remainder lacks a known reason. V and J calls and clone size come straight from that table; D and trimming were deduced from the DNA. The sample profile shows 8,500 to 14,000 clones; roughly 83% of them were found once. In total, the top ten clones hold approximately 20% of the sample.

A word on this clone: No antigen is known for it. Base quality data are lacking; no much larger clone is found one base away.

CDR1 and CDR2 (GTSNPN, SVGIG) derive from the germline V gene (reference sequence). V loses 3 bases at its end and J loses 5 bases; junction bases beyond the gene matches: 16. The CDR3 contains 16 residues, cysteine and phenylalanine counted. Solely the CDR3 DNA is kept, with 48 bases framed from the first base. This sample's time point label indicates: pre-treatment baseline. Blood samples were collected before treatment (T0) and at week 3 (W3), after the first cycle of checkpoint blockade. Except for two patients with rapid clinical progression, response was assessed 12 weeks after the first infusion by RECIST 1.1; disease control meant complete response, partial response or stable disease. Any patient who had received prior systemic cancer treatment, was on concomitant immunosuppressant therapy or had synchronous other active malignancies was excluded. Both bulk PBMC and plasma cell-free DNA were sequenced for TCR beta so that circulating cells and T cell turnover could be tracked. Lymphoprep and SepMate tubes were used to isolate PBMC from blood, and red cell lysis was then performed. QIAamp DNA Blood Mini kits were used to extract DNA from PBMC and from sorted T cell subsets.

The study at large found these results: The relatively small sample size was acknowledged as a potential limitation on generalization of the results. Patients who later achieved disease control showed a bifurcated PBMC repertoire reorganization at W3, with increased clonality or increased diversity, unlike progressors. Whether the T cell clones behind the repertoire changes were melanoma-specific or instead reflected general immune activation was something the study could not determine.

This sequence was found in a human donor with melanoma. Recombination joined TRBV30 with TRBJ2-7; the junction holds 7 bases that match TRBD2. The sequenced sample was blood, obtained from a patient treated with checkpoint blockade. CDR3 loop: CAWRERAPLSGNEQYF. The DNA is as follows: TGTGCCTGGAGGGAACGAGCGCCCCTCAGCGGGAACGAGCAGTACTTC. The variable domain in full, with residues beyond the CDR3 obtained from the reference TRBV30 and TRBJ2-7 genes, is SQTIHQWPATLVQPVGSPLSLECTVEGTSNPNLYWYRQAAGRGLQLLFYSVGIGQISSEVPQNLSASRPQDRQFILSSKKLLLSDSGFYLCAWRERAPLSGNEQYFGPGTRLTVT.